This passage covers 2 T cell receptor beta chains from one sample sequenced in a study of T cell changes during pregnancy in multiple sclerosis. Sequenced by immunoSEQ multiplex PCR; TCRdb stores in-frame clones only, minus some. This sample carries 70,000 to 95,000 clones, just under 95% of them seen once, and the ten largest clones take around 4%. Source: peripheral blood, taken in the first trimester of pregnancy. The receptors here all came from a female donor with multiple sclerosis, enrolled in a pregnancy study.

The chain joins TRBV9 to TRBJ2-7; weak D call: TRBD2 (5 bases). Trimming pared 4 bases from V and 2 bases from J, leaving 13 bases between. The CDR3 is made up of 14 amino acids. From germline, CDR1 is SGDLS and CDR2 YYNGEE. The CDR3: CASSPRTAPYEQYF. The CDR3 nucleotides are TGTGCCAGCAGCCCCCGGACTGCACCCTACGAGCAGTACTTC.

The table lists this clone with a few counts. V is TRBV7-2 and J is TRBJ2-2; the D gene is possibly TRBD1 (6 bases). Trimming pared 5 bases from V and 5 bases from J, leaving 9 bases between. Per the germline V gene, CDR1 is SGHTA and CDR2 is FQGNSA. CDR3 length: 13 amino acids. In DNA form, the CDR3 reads TGTGCCAGCAGCGGACAGAGAACCGGGGAGCTGTTTTTT. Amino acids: CASSGQRTGELFF.